Shown below are 22 T cell receptor beta chains from a single sample sequenced in a study of beta chain features in type 1 diabetes. The study reverse transcribed the entire isolated RNA, so it sequenced expressed TCRB transcripts. Method: immunoSEQ multiplex PCR; TCRdb's copy keeps in-frame clones and lacks some. The repertoire consists of about 150,000 clones, with 8.5% to 14% occurring once and the leading ten covering 2% to 2.5%. The specimen sequenced was central memory CD4+ T cells from blood. These receptors were collected from a man aged 18 to 30 in good health.

This clone has more than one count but fewer than ten. The chain carries TRBV9 and TRBJ2-2; 8 bases align to TRBD2. The CDR3 contains 16 residues. Germline V gives CDR1 SGDLS, CDR2 YYNGEE. Germline trimming cut 4 bases from V and 8 bases from J; bases unmatched to any gene: 13. CDR3: CASSSPPGLVQGELFF. The CDR3 DNA reads TGTGCCAGCAGCTCCCCTCCGGGACTAGTCCAAGGGGAGCTGTTTTTT.

The J gene is TRBJ1-2, the V gene TRBV10-3; no firm D call. The CDR3 sequence is 16 residues long. Germline values: CDR1 ENHRY, CDR2 SYGVKD. Trimming removed 6 bases from V and 6 bases from J, with 23 bases in between. The CDR3 loop is CAISDLFKPGGHGYTF. The DNA for the CDR3 is TGTGCCATCAGCGACTTATTTAAACCCGGAGGGCATGGCTACACCTTC.

The V gene is TRBV19, the J gene TRBJ2-7; D might be TRBD2 (6 bases). Germline CDR1 and CDR2: LNHDA and SQIVND (reference sequence). Trimming removed 6 bases at V and 7 bases at J, with 10 bases between. The CDR3 length is 11 residues. CDR3 in amino acids: CASSATREQYF. The CDR3 bases are TGTGCCAGTAGCGCGACTAGGGAGCAGTACTTC.

This clone came up a few times. The chain uses TRBV28 and TRBJ1-2, with a weak D call TRBD1 (6 bases). The length of the CDR3 is 15 residues. The V end was cut by 7 bases, the J end by 4 bases, with 19 bases between. Germline lookup yields CDR1 MDHEN and CDR2 SYDVKM. The CDR3 here is CASTQEFGTTYGYTF. The CDR3 DNA reads as TGTGCCAGCACCCAAGAATTCGGGACAACCTATGGCTACACCTTC.

The chain combines TRBV27 with TRBJ2-4; 11 bases agree with TRBD2. J was trimmed by 3 bases and V by 1 base; bases with no gene match: 5. The CDR3 runs to 17 residues. Germline V gives CDR1 MNHEY, CDR2 SMNVEV (reference sequence). The CDR3 DNA reads as TGTGCCAGCAGTTTATTAGCGGGGGGGCAAGTCAAAAACATTCAGTACTTC. Protein product: CASSLLAGGQVKNIQYF.

The chain combines TRBV4-1 with TRBJ2-1; tentatively, D is TRBD2 (5 bases). The V and J ends lost 0 bases and 14 bases respectively, with 14 bases between them. This CDR3 is built from 13 residues. Germline CDR1 and CDR2: MGHRA and YSYEKL. The CDR3 DNA is TGCGCCAGCAGCCAAGAATCCGCTAGCACCAAGTTCTTC. Encoded protein: CASSQESASTKFF.

A few counts support this clone. This may come from a read error, since a much larger clone is one base off. DNA of the CDR3: TGTGCCAGCACCTGGCGTTTGGCGAGCTCCTACGAGCAGTACTTC. Encoded protein: CASTWRLASSYEQYF. J is TRBJ2-7 and V is TRBV6-5; D gene ambiguous. CDR1 and CDR2 (germline): MNHEY, SVGAGI. The V gene lost 7 bases and the J gene lost 0 bases, with 16 bases spanning the gap. This CDR3 spans 15 amino acids.

The chain links TRBV7-2 to TRBJ2-5, with 7 bases that match TRBD2. The CDR3 extends over 17 amino acids. Trimming removed 0 bases from V and 5 bases from J; junction bases left unmatched: 12. The germline gives CDR1 SGHTA, CDR2 FQGNSA. CDR3 bases: TGTGCCAGCAGCTTAGCCTGGGTGGCGGGAGAGGGGGAGACCCAGTACTTC. Its translation: CASSLAWVAGEGETQYF.

This clone was detected a few times. V usage is TRBV4-3 and J usage is TRBJ2-1, with 9 bases aligning to TRBD1. The germline V gene encodes CDR1 LGHNA and CDR2 YSLEER. The junction had 17 bases not matched to a gene; V was cut back by 11 bases and J by 0 bases. This CDR3 contains 18 residues. CDR3 DNA sequence: TGCGCCGGACCCCACTCTCGGGACAGGGAGAGCTCCTACAATGAGCAGTTCTTC. Translation: CAGPHSRDRESSYNEQFF.

This clone showed up many times. The chain has TRBV4-3 and TRBJ1-4; TRBD1 might be the D (6 bases). V lost 0 bases to trimming and J lost 8 bases, with 13 bases between them. CDR3 length: 15 amino acids. Germline V gene sequence: CDR1 LGHNA, CDR2 YSLEER. The CDR3 nucleotides read TGCGCCAGCAGCCAAGATACAAGGGGGTGGGAAAAACTGTTTTTT. It codes for CASSQDTRGWEKLFF.

The rearrangement uses TRBV7-9 and TRBJ1-2; the D gene is possibly TRBD1 (6 bases). Trimming stripped 4 bases from V and 5 bases from J, with 14 bases between. CDR3 size: 14 residues. In germline, CDR1 is SEHNR, CDR2 FQNEAQ (reference sequence). The DNA for the CDR3 is TGTGCCAGCAGCTGGGAAACAGGGAAGTATGGCTACACCTTC. Protein: CASSWETGKYGYTF.

This clone was observed a few times. The chain couples TRBV29-1 to TRBJ2-2; 10 nucleotides agree with TRBD1. The CDR3 totals 13 residues. The V gene end was trimmed by 6 bases and the J gene end by 5 bases; junction bases not matched to a gene: 3. Germline CDR1 is SQVTM and CDR2 is ANQGSEA. DNA for the CDR3: TGCAGCGTGGACAGGGGGGTAACCGGGGAGCTGTTTTTT. As protein: CSVDRGVTGELFF.

This clone occurred a few times. The chain combines TRBV18 with TRBJ2-7; no firm D call. Germline V gives CDR1 KGHSH, CDR2 LQKENI. The V end was cut by 4 bases, the J end by 1 base, with 5 bases between. The CDR3 consists of 12 residues. The DNA for the CDR3 is TGTGCCAGCTCACGGGTGTCCTACGAGCAGTACTTC. This codes for CASSRVSYEQYF.

The chain uses TRBV7-3 and TRBJ2-6; D remains ambiguous. Trimming took 2 bases from V and 2 from J, leaving 13 bases between them. Germline V gene sequence: CDR1 SGHTA, CDR2 FQGTGA. The CDR3 totals 17 residues. Written as DNA, the CDR3 is TGTGCCAGCAGCTTAGTCGGTTCCCCCACTGGGGCCAACGTCCTGACTTTC. Encoded protein: CASSLVGSPTGANVLTF.

This clone was found many times. The chain couples TRBV18 to TRBJ1-2; no clear D. V was cut by 4 bases and J by 8 bases, with 14 bases left in between. Per germline, CDR1 KGHSH and CDR2 LQKENI. The CDR3 spans 13 residues. The CDR3 protein is CASSRSDTAGYTF. In DNA form, the CDR3 reads TGTGCCAGCTCACGATCAGACACCGCCGGCTACACCTTC.

DNA of the CDR3: TGTGCCAGCTCCCCTATTTTGGACAGGGGAGAAAGGAACACTGAAGCTTTCTTT. This encodes CASSPILDRGERNTEAFF. The V and J genes are TRBV18 and TRBJ1-1; 9 positions agree with TRBD1. The germline gives CDR1 KGHSH, CDR2 LQKENI. Losses at the gene ends were 6 bases for V and 1 base for J; bases not matched to a gene: 15. CDR3 size: 18 residues.

This chain joins TRBV7-2 and TRBJ2-5, with 8 bases that match TRBD1. After removal of 2 bases from V and 5 bases from J, the junction contained 7 bases not matched to a gene. In germline, CDR1 is SGHTA, CDR2 FQGNSA. The CDR3 is 15 residues long. The CDR3 coding sequence is TGTGCCAGCAGCTTACAGGGGGCGTTTGGTGAGACCCAGTACTTC. As protein: CASSLQGAFGETQYF.

In its sample, this clone was seen a few times. V and J are TRBV6-8 and TRBJ2-2, with TRBD2 matching over 8 bases. The CDR3 is 17 residues long. Trimming cost V 2 bases and J 6 bases; bases outside gene matches: 11. Germline V gene sequence: CDR1 MNHGY, CDR2 SAAAGT. The CDR3 loop is CASSYLLSSGSPGELFF. CDR3 DNA: TGTGCCAGCAGTTACCTCCTGTCCAGCGGGAGCCCCGGGGAGCTGTTTTTT.

This clone was observed at least ten times. The CDR3 is CASRGTNTGELFF. CDR3 in DNA: TGTGCCAGCAGAGGGACGAACACCGGGGAGCTGTTTTTT. The genes are TRBV6-6 and TRBJ2-2; D remains ambiguous. Germline CDR1 MNHNY, CDR2 SVGAGI (reference sequence). Deletions cut 6 bases from V and 0 bases from J, with 5 bases between. The CDR3 runs to 13 residues.

This clone was detected only a few times. The J gene is TRBJ2-3, the V gene TRBV7-9; tentatively, D is TRBD1 (5 bases). Between the trimmed V and J ends, which lost 5 bases and 3 bases, there was a span of 9 bases. Germline V gene lookup returns CDR1 SEHNR and CDR2 FQNEAQ (reference sequence). The CDR3 contains 13 residues. CDR3 amino acids: CASSQSGTDTQYF. For the CDR3, the DNA is TGTGCCAGCAGCCAATCAGGGACAGATACGCAGTATTTT.

The chain uses TRBV6-6 and TRBJ2-7; D not resolved. The CDR3 covers 11 residues. V dropped 4 bases and J dropped 5 bases, with 6 bases sitting between them. The germline CDR1 and CDR2 sequences are MNHNY and SVGAGI (reference sequence). For the CDR3, the DNA is TGTGCCAGCAGTTTCCGTGACGAGCAGTACTTC. Amino acids: CASSFRDEQYF.

The CDR3 sequence: CASSRGTGGSSYEQYF. The DNA of the CDR3 is TGCGCCAGCAGCCGCGGGACAGGGGGTAGCTCCTACGAGCAGTACTTC. This chain links TRBV5-1 with TRBJ2-7, with 11 bases fitting TRBD1. Trimming cost V 4 bases and J 0 bases; bases outside gene matches: 6. Germline-derived CDR1 and CDR2 are SGHRS and YFSETQ. CDR3 length equals 16 residues.